This T cell receptor beta chain derives from a study of radiotherapy plus CTLA-4 blockade in lung cancer. Using immunoSEQ multiplex PCR, the repertoire was profiled, and TCRdb retains in-frame clones only, with some absent. The data show approximately 82,000 clones, roughly four fifths seen once. The material was peripheral blood, obtained from a patient treated with radiotherapy plus ipilimumab. This TCR derives from a human donor with non-small cell lung cancer that progressed on radiotherapy plus ipilimumab.

CDR3 protein: CAWSVLNGYTF. The CDR3 region has the DNA TGTGCCTGGAGTGTACTTAATGGCTACACCTTC. This rearrangement joins TRBV30 to TRBJ1-2; D unresolved. Trimming took 0 bases from V and 6 from J, leaving 5 bases between them. The CDR3 is made up of 11 amino acids. CDR1 GTSNPN and CDR2 SVGIG come from the germline V gene (reference sequence).